Following are 5 T cell receptor beta chains from one sample sequenced in a study of blood T cell repertoires in COVID-19. Sequencing used immunoSEQ multiplex PCR; TCRdb keeps in-frame clones, though not all of them. This sample has about 81,000 clones; roughly 88% occur once, and the top ten carry 25%. Sequenced sample: peripheral blood. These TCRs come from a human donor in a cohort sampled during active COVID-19.

V gene TRBV12-3 or TRBV12-4 combines with J gene TRBJ1-1; the match to TRBD1 covers 10 bases. The CDR3 length is 13 residues. The ends lost 6 bases at V and 4 bases at J; junction bases unmatched: 2. As DNA, the CDR3 is TGTGCCAGCAGCCGGACAGGGGGCACTGAAGCTTTCTTT. It is translated as CASSRTGGTEAFF.

This clone was observed once. The chain uses TRBV5-6 and TRBJ2-7, with D possibly TRBD2 on 5 matching bases. This CDR3 has 15 amino acids. The germline CDR1 and CDR2 sequences are SGHDT and YYEEEE. V was clipped by 4 bases and J by 2 bases, with 16 bases between them. The CDR3 DNA reads as TGTGCCAGCAGCCCTGACCCCAGCGGAACCTACGAGCAGTACTTC. Translated, it gives CASSPDPSGTYEQYF. The full variable domain, in which reference TRBV5-6 and TRBJ2-7 provide the parts outside the CDR3, is DAGVTQSPTHLIKTRGQQVTLRCSPKSGHDTVSWYQQALGQGPQFIFQYYEEEERQRGNFPDRFSGHQFPNYSSELNVNALLLGDSALYLCASSPDPSGTYEQYFGPGTRLTVT.

This clone appeared a single time. The CDR3, as DNA: TGTGCCAGTAGTACGCGGACAGGGGCCGCCGGGGAGCTGTTTTTT. Translated: CASSTRTGAAGELFF. The rearrangement joins TRBV19 to TRBJ2-2, with 9 bases that match TRBD1. The germline gives CDR1 LNHDA, CDR2 SQIVND (reference sequence). The CDR3 extends over 15 amino acids. V trimming: 4 bases; J trimming: 6 bases; junction bases outside the gene matches: 6.

DNA of the CDR3: TGCAGCGTTGGAAGGGGGGGAGGAACAGATACGCAGTATTTT. Translation gives CSVGRGGGTDTQYF. V and J are TRBV29-1 and TRBJ2-3; weak D call: TRBD2 (7 bases). The CDR3 has 14 amino acids. V dropped 4 bases and J dropped 3 bases, with 14 bases sitting between them. The germline V gene has CDR1 SQVTM and CDR2 ANQGSEA.

The V gene is TRBV12-3 or TRBV12-4, the J gene TRBJ2-1; D is uncertain. The CDR3 has 12 amino acids. Trimming shortened V by 6 bases and J by 6 bases, and 9 bases separated the two germline ends. CDR3 nucleotide sequence: TGTGCCAGCAGCCTCTACGGCAATGAGCAGTTCTTC. As protein: CASSLYGNEQFF.